What follows describes a single T cell receptor (beta chain). The germline gives CDR1 MDHEN, CDR2 SYDVKM. This CDR3 contains 15 residues. V shed 2 bases, J shed 0 bases, and the junction held 4 bases outside the gene matches. This sample was taken from a study of blood T cell repertoires in COVID-19. Study in general: From T cells, B-cell-depleted T cells, or PBMCs came the material, which was cDNA or gDNA.

The table came from immunoSEQ multiplex PCR; TCRdb's copy has only in-frame clones and leaves some out. The sample has 70,000 to 90,000 clones, roughly three quarters seen once; the top ten hold around 10%. The specimen was peripheral blood. This TCR came from a man between 65 and 79 years old with acute or convalescent COVID-19. The rearrangement uses TRBV28 and TRBJ2-7; 7 nucleotides align to TRBD1. Written as DNA, the CDR3 is TGTGCCAGCAGTTTAACAGGGGTGCGCTCCTACGAGCAGTACTTC. Its protein product is CASSLTGVRSYEQYF.